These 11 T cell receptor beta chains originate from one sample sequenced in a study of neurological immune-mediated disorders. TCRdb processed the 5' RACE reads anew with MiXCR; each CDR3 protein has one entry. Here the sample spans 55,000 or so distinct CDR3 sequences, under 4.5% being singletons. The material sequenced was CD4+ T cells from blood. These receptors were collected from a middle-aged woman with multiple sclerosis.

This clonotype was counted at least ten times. The CDR3 bases are TGCGCCAGCAGCTTGCTCTCCTCCGGGGGGGAAAACGAGCAGTACTTC. It is translated as CASSLLSSGGENEQYF. The V call is TRBV5-1, the J call TRBJ2-7, with TRBD2 matching over 8 bases. This CDR3 contains 16 residues. Germline values: CDR1 SGHRS, CDR2 YFSETQ. V lost 1 base to trimming and J lost 5 bases; unmatched junction nucleotides: 11.

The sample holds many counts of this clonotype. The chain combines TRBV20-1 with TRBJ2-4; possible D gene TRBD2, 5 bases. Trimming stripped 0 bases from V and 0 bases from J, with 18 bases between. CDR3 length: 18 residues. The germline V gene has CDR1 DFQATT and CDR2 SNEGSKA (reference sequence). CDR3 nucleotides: TGCAGTGCTAGAGATCGTGGAGCTAGCTCCACAGCCAAAAACATTCAGTACTTC. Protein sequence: CSARDRGASSTAKNIQYF.

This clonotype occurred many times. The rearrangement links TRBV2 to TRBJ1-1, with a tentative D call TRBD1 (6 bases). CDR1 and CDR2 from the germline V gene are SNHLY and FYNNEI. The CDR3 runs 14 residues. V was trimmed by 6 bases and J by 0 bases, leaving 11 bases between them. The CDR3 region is CASRLDSMNTEAFF. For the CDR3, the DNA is TGTGCCAGCAGGTTGGACAGCATGAACACTGAAGCTTTCTTT. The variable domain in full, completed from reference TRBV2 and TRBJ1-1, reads EPEVTQTPSHQVTQMGQEVILRCVPISNHLYFYWYRQILGQKVEFLVSFYNNEISEKSEIFDDQFSVERPDGSNFTLKIRSTKLEDSAMYFCASRLDSMNTEAFFGQGTRLTVV.

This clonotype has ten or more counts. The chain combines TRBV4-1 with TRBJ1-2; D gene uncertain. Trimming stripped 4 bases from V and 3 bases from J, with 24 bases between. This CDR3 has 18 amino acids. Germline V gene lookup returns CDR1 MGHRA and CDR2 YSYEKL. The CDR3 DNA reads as TGCGCCAGCAGCCCCTCCACCCCCGGCAGGCTGCTTGACTATGGCTACACCTTC. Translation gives CASSPSTPGRLLDYGYTF.

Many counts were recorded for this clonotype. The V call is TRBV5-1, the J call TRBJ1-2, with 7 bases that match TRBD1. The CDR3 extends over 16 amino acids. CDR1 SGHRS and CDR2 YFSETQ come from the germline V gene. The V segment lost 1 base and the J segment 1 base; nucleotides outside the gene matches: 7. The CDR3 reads CASSLTQGSRNYGYTF. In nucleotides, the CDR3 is TGCGCCAGCAGCTTGACACAGGGGAGTCGTAACTATGGCTACACCTTC.

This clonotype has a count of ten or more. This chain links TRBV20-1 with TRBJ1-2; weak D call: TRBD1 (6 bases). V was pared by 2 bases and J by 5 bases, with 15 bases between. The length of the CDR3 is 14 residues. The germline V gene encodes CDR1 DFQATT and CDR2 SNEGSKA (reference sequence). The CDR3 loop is CSARFRGQGYGYTF. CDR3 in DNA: TGCAGTGCTAGATTTCGGGGCCAGGGGTATGGCTACACCTTC.

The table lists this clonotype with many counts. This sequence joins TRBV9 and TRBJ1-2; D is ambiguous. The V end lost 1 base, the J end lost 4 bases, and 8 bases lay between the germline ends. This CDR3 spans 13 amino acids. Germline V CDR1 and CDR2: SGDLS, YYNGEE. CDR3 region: CASSVRGGYGYTF. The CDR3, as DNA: TGTGCCAGCAGCGTACGGGGAGGCTATGGCTACACCTTC.

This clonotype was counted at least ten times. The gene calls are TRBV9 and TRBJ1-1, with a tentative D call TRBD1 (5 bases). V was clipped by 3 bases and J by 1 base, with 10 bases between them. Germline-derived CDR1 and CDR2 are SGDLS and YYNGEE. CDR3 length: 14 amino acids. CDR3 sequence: CASSAGPTNTEAFF. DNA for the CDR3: TGTGCCAGCAGCGCGGGACCGACGAACACTGAAGCTTTCTTT. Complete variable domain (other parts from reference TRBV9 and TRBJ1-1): DSGVTQTPKHLITATGQRVTLRCSPRSGDLSVYWYQQSLDQGLQFLIQYYNGEERAKGNILERFSAQQFPDLHSELNLSSLELGDSALYFCASSAGPTNTEAFFGQGTRLTVV.

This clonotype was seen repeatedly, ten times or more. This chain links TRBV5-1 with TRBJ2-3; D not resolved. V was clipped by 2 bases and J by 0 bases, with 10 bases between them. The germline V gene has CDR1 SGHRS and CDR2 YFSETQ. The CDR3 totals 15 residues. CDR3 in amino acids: CASSFTRTSTDTQYF. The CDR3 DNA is TGCGCCAGCAGCTTCACCAGGACCAGCACAGATACGCAGTATTTT. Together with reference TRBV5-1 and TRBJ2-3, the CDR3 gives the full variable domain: KAGVTQTPRYLIKTRGQQVTLSCSPISGHRSVSWYQQTPGQGLQFLFEYFSETQRNKGNFPGRFSGRQFSNSRSEMNVSTLELGDSALYLCASSFTRTSTDTQYFGPGTRLTVL.

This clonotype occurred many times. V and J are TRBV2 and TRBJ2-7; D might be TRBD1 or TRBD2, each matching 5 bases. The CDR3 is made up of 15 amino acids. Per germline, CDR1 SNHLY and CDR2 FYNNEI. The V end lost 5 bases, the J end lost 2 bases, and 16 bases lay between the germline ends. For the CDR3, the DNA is TGTGCCAGCAGTCCAGGCCGGGACCAAACCTACGAGCAGTACTTC. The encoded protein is CASSPGRDQTYEQYF.

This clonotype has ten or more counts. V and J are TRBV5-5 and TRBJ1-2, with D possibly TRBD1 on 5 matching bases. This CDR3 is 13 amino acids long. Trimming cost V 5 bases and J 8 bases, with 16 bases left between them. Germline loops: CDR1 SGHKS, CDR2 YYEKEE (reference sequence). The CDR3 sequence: CASSSPTGPGYTF. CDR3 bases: TGTGCCAGCAGTTCCCCGACGGGACCGGGCTACACCTTC.